These 22 T cell receptor beta chains were all obtained from the same sample, sequenced in a study of blood T cell repertoires in COVID-19. TCRdb's copy holds only in-frame clones and misses some; the assay was immunoSEQ multiplex PCR. Among roughly 260,000 clones listed, about 90% were seen once. The specimen was PBMCs or T cells enriched from blood (not recorded which). Receptors originate from a human donor in a cohort exposed to, infected with or recovered from COVID-19 (not recorded which). The donor label of this sample is uncertain.

The chain uses TRBV4-2 and TRBJ1-4, with D unresolved. V was shortened by 0 bases and J by 4 bases, with 9 bases between the two germline ends. The length of the CDR3 is 15 residues. The germline gives CDR1 LGHNA, CDR2 YNFKEQ. CDR3 bases: TGTGCCAGCAGCCAAGATGGTCCAGATAATGAAAAACTGTTTTTT. Protein sequence: CASSQDGPDNEKLFF.

The DNA of the CDR3 is TGCGCCAGCAGCTTGGGGGGCGCCGGGAACACTGAAGCTTTCTTT. This encodes CASSLGGAGNTEAFF. The V call is TRBV5-1, the J call TRBJ1-1, with D perhaps matching TRBD1 (5 bases). The CDR3 length is 15 residues. Germline V lookup: CDR1 SGHRS, CDR2 YFSETQ. Trimming cost V 0 bases and J 1 base, with 10 bases left between them. The full variable domain, rest sourced from reference TRBV5-1 and TRBJ1-1, is KAGVTQTPRYLIKTRGQQVTLSCSPISGHRSVSWYQQTPGQGLQFLFEYFSETQRNKGNFPGRFSGRQFSNSRSEMNVSTLELGDSALYLCASSLGGAGNTEAFFGQGTRLTVV.

V gene TRBV30 combines with J gene TRBJ1-1; D unresolved. The length of the CDR3 is 15 residues. Per germline, CDR1 GTSNPN and CDR2 SVGIG (reference sequence). V gave up 3 bases and J gave up 0 bases, with 14 bases separating them. The CDR3 loop reads CAWSPDWSMNTEAFF. The CDR3 nucleotides read TGTGCCTGGAGCCCGGACTGGAGTATGAACACTGAAGCTTTCTTT. The full variable domain, rest sourced from reference TRBV30 and TRBJ1-1, is SQTIHQWPATLVQPVGSPLSLECTVEGTSNPNLYWYRQAAGRGLQLLFYSVGIGQISSEVPQNLSASRPQDRQFILSSKKLLLSDSGFYLCAWSPDWSMNTEAFFGQGTRLTVV.

Written as DNA, the CDR3 is TGTGCCAGCAGCGGAGGGGGACAGGGCTACGAGCAGTACTTC. As protein: CASSGGGQGYEQYF. V is TRBV9 and J is TRBJ2-7; 9 positions match TRBD1. Germline trimming cut 3 bases from V and 3 bases from J; bases unmatched to any gene: 4. The CDR3 extends over 14 amino acids. Per the germline V gene, CDR1 is SGDLS and CDR2 is YYNGEE.

This chain connects TRBV4-3 to TRBJ1-1; D may be TRBD1 (6 bases). The CDR3 loop spans 16 amino acids. Trimming removed 1 base at V and 2 bases at J, with 14 bases between. CDR1 is LGHNA and CDR2 is YSLEER in the germline V gene. The CDR3 DNA follows: TGCGCCAGCAGCCAAGGGATGGGGGCTATCAACACTGAAGCTTTCTTT. As protein: CASSQGMGAINTEAFF.

There are a few counts of this clone. J is TRBJ2-6 and V is TRBV6-6, with 10 bases identical to TRBD1. The CDR3 has 16 amino acids. The V and J ends lost 4 bases and 4 bases, in that order; junction bases with no gene match: 4. CDR1 is MNHNY, CDR2 SVGAGI, per germline (reference sequence). For the CDR3, the DNA is TGTGCCAGCAGTTTCGGGACAGGGGCCGGGGCCAACGTCCTGACTTTC. Translation: CASSFGTGAGANVLTF.

The rearrangement joins TRBV9 to TRBJ1-3; D might be TRBD1 (5 bases). This CDR3 spans 17 amino acids. Germline values: CDR1 SGDLS, CDR2 YYNGEE. Trimming left V 4 bases short and J 1 base short, with 18 bases between. The CDR3 region has the DNA TGTGCCAGCAGCCTCCGAGGCGGGGCCAATTCTGGAAACACCATATATTTT. Amino acids: CASSLRGGANSGNTIYF.

This chain connects TRBV9 to TRBJ1-2; TRBD1 might be the D (5 bases). CDR3 length: 13 amino acids. Germline V gene lookup returns CDR1 SGDLS and CDR2 YYNGEE. Trimming took 5 bases from V and 3 from J, leaving 11 bases between them. CDR3 protein: CASSAGGDYGYTF. In nucleotides, the CDR3 is TGTGCCAGCAGTGCTGGAGGGGACTATGGCTACACCTTC.

The rearrangement joins TRBV9 to TRBJ2-3, with 13 bases identical to TRBD2. CDR3 length: 18 amino acids. CDR1 is SGDLS, CDR2 YYNGEE, per germline. Trimming at V came to 0 bases and at J to 3 bases, leaving 7 bases not matched to a gene. CDR3 DNA: TGTGCCAGCAGCGTAGCGGTTGGGACTAGCGGGGAGACAGATACGCAGTATTTT. The encoded protein is CASSVAVGTSGETDTQYF.

This chain joins TRBV14 and TRBJ1-1, with D possibly TRBD1 on 5 matching bases. The germline V gene encodes CDR1 SGHDN and CDR2 FVKESK. The CDR3 loop spans 16 amino acids. V gave up 2 bases and J gave up 3 bases, with 16 bases separating them. The CDR3 is CASSQRESTGYTEAFF. Written as DNA, the CDR3 is TGTGCCAGCAGCCAACGGGAGTCTACAGGCTACACTGAAGCTTTCTTT.

This chain connects TRBV11-2 to TRBJ2-7, with TRBD1 as a possible D gene (6 bases). The CDR3 consists of 15 residues. Trimming pared 0 bases from V and 4 bases from J, leaving 13 bases between. Germline CDR1 and CDR2: SGHAT and FQNNGV. The CDR3 loop reads CASSLEGAPDYEQYF. For the CDR3, the DNA is TGTGCCAGCAGCTTAGAGGGGGCGCCGGATTACGAGCAGTACTTC.

This chain joins TRBV7-8 and TRBJ2-3, with 11 bases that match TRBD2. CDR3 length equals 16 residues. Trimming at V came to 2 bases and at J to 2 bases, leaving 3 bases not matched to a gene. In germline, CDR1 is SGHVS, CDR2 FQNEAQ. The CDR3 sequence: CASSLLAGGHTDTQYF. In DNA form, the CDR3 reads TGTGCCAGCAGCTTACTAGCGGGGGGCCACACAGATACGCAGTATTTT.

The V gene is TRBV7-8, the J gene TRBJ2-2, with D possibly matching TRBD2 (5 bases). Per the germline V gene, CDR1 is SGHVS and CDR2 is FQNEAQ. The CDR3 has 14 amino acids. Trimming took 2 bases from V and 7 from J, leaving 11 bases between them. The CDR3 protein is CASSLTLLGGELFF. CDR3 nucleotides: TGTGCCAGCAGCTTAACCCTACTAGGCGGGGAGCTGTTTTTT.

About this clone itself: This may stem from a read error, because a much larger clone lies one nucleotide away. The chain joins TRBV5-4 to TRBJ1-2, with D unclear. Trimming took off 4 bases at V and 2 bases at J, with 9 bases between the two ends. From germline, CDR1 is SGHNT and CDR2 YYREEE (reference sequence). The CDR3 has 13 amino acids. The CDR3 nucleotides are TGTGCCAGCAGCCCCCGGCGGAACTATGGCTACACCTTC. It specifies CASSPRRNYGYTF.

CDR3 nucleotides: TGCGCCAGCAGCGCCGGGACTAGCGGGGGGGCCCGGTACGAGCAGTACTTC. It is translated as CASSAGTSGGARYEQYF. The chain is built from TRBV5-1 and TRBJ2-7; 16 bases are a match to TRBD2. The junction had 8 bases not matched to a gene; V was cut back by 4 bases and J by 4 bases. CDR1 is SGHRS and CDR2 is YFSETQ in the germline V gene. This CDR3 has 17 amino acids.

This clone was picked up one time. The chain employs TRBV27 and TRBJ2-5; 10 positions agree with TRBD2. V shed 2 bases and J 7 bases; nucleotides not matched to a gene: 10. The germline gives CDR1 MNHEY, CDR2 SMNVEV (reference sequence). This CDR3 is 16 amino acids long. In DNA form, the CDR3 reads TGTGCCAGCAGTTTAGGGCTAGCGGGGGTTGAGGGGACCCAGTACTTC. It translates to CASSLGLAGVEGTQYF.

There are a few counts of this clone. The chain couples TRBV24-1 to TRBJ1-4; no clear D. The CDR3 covers 16 residues. Germline values: CDR1 KGHDR, CDR2 SFDVKD. Deletions cut 8 bases from V and 4 bases from J, with 19 bases between. CDR3 bases: TGTGCCACCAAAGAGGGCAGGCAGGCCAATAATGAAAAACTGTTTTTT. This translates into CATKEGRQANNEKLFF.

CDR3 sequence: CASSYSTQTQYF. CDR3 in DNA: TGTGCCAGCAGTTACTCAACTCAGACCCAGTACTTC. The genes are TRBV6-2 or TRBV6-3 and TRBJ2-5; D unresolved. The CDR3 totals 12 residues. The germline V gene encodes CDR1 MNHEY and CDR2 SVGEGT. V dropped 0 bases and J dropped 6 bases, with 5 bases sitting between them.

The chain uses TRBV30 and TRBJ2-1, with 8 bases aligning to TRBD2. This CDR3 spans 14 amino acids. The trim removed 3 bases at V and 6 bases at J, leaving 7 bases unmatched. CDR1 is GTSNPN and CDR2 is SVGIG in the germline V gene (reference sequence). Here the CDR3 DNA reads TGTGCCTGGAGGAGGGCTAGCGGGCGCAATGAGCAGTTCTTC. Its protein product is CAWRRASGRNEQFF.

V is TRBV11-3 and J is TRBJ2-1, with D perhaps TRBD2 (6 bases). This CDR3 is 13 amino acids long. V shed 5 bases and J shed 4 bases, with 9 bases lying between them. Per the germline V gene, CDR1 is SGHNT and CDR2 is YENEEA. The CDR3 nucleotides are TGTGCCAGCAGCCCCGCGGGGTACAATGAGCAGTTCTTC. Translated, it gives CASSPAGYNEQFF. The whole variable domain, filled in from reference TRBV11-3 and TRBJ2-1, reads EAGVVQSPRYKIIEKKQPVAFWCNPISGHNTLYWYLQNLGQGPELLIRYENEEAVDDSQLPKDRFSAERLKGVDSTLKIQPAELGDSAVYLCASSPAGYNEQFFGPGTRLTVL.

The rearrangement joins TRBV4-1 to TRBJ1-2; 12 bases agree with TRBD1. The junction had 1 base not matched to a gene; V was cut back by 4 bases and J by 7 bases. CDR3 size: 13 residues. Germline V gives CDR1 MGHRA, CDR2 YSYEKL. CDR3 protein: CASSPGQGAGYTF. DNA for the CDR3: TGCGCCAGCAGCCCGGGACAGGGGGCTGGCTACACCTTC.

The rearrangement joins TRBV6-1 to TRBJ2-5; 11 nucleotides align to TRBD2. Germline V gives CDR1 MNHNS, CDR2 SASEGT. V lost 2 bases to trimming and J lost 5 bases; unmatched junction nucleotides: 10. This CDR3 spans 17 amino acids. The chain's CDR3 is CASSENGLAGGMETQYF. As DNA, the CDR3 is TGTGCCAGCAGTGAAAATGGGCTAGCGGGGGGAATGGAGACCCAGTACTTC.